What follows are 20 T cell receptor beta chains derived from one specimen sequenced in a study of blood T cell repertoires in COVID-19. Here immunoSEQ multiplex PCR was the method, and the copy in TCRdb shows in-frame clones only, minus some. The sample includes 100,000 or so clones, 92% seen only once; the top ten take under 7.5%. Sample: peripheral blood. All receptors derive from a woman aged 55 to 70 with active COVID-19.

The chain carries TRBV4-2 and TRBJ1-1; D not certain. Per germline, CDR1 LGHNA and CDR2 YNFKEQ. The V end was cut by 4 bases, the J end by 0 bases, with 6 bases between. This CDR3 spans 13 amino acids. CDR3 nucleotide sequence: TGTGCCAGCAGCCCATCCATGAACACTGAAGCTTTCTTT. Amino acid sequence: CASSPSMNTEAFF.

The chain recombines TRBV7-2 with TRBJ2-1; a possible D gene is TRBD2 (6 bases). This CDR3 contains 12 residues. V gave up 3 bases and J gave up 6 bases, with 6 bases separating them. The germline gives CDR1 SGHTA, CDR2 FQGNSA. The DNA of the CDR3 is TGTGCCAGCAGCTTGGGACTCAATGAGCAGTTCTTC. Protein product: CASSLGLNEQFF.

The J gene is TRBJ2-7, the V gene TRBV30, with a weak D call TRBD1 (5 bases). CDR3 length: 17 residues. Trimming stripped 3 bases from V and 3 bases from J, with 24 bases between. Germline V gene sequence: CDR1 GTSNPN, CDR2 SVGIG (reference sequence). CDR3 loop: CAWSLPLNRRWNYEQYF. In nucleotides, the CDR3 is TGTGCCTGGAGCCTCCCCTTGAACAGGCGATGGAACTACGAGCAGTACTTC. Full variable domain (outside the CDR3, taken from reference TRBV30 and TRBJ2-7): SQTIHQWPATLVQPVGSPLSLECTVEGTSNPNLYWYRQAAGRGLQLLFYSVGIGQISSEVPQNLSASRPQDRQFILSSKKLLLSDSGFYLCAWSLPLNRRWNYEQYFGPGTRLTVT.

The rearrangement links TRBV11-3 to TRBJ1-2; D uncertain. Germline assignment: CDR1 SGHNT and CDR2 YENEEA. The V end lost 4 bases, the J end lost 3 bases, and 6 bases lay between the germline ends. This CDR3 is 12 amino acids long. CDR3 coding DNA: TGTGCCAGCAGCTCCACAGACTATGGCTACACCTTC. Its translation is CASSSTDYGYTF.

The J gene is TRBJ2-3, the V gene TRBV19; possible D gene TRBD1, 6 bases. This CDR3 comprises 16 residues. The germline V and J ends were trimmed by 5 bases and 3 bases, with 18 bases remaining between them. Germline V gene data show CDR1 as LNHDA and CDR2 as SQIVND (reference sequence). The CDR3 DNA is TGTGCCAGTAGTGAAATACAGGGTAGAGTAACAGATACGCAGTATTTT. It yields the protein CASSEIQGRVTDTQYF.

The chain joins TRBV14 to TRBJ2-3; weak D call: TRBD1 (6 bases). The germline gives CDR1 SGHDN, CDR2 FVKESK. The V and J ends lost 4 bases and 4 bases respectively, with 18 bases between them. The CDR3 covers 16 residues. DNA for the CDR3: TGTGCCAGCAGCCGACTCGGGACACTCGGCGCAGATACGCAGTATTTT. It yields the protein CASSRLGTLGADTQYF.

The rearrangement uses TRBV29-1 and TRBJ2-5; no reliable D call. Germline CDR1 reads SQVTM; CDR2 reads ANQGSEA. This CDR3 is built from 12 residues. The V end was cut by 3 bases, the J end by 2 bases, with 7 bases between. CDR3 residues: CSVEGSQETQYF. CDR3 sequence (DNA): TGCAGCGTTGAGGGCAGTCAAGAGACCCAGTACTTC.

This chain connects TRBV5-8 to TRBJ2-7, with D hard to call. Deletions cut 4 bases from V and 9 bases from J, with 14 bases between. Germline assignment: CDR1 SGHTS and CDR2 YDEGEE. The CDR3 sequence is 12 residues long. The chain's CDR3 is CASSKDTLGQYF. CDR3 bases: TGTGCCAGCAGCAAAGATACCCTCGGGCAGTACTTC.

The chain links TRBV2 to TRBJ1-2; 7 nucleotides match TRBD1. Unmatched junction bases numbered 10, after V lost 8 bases and J lost 4 bases. Germline V CDR1 and CDR2: SNHLY, FYNNEI. The CDR3 runs 14 residues. This CDR3 reads CASLRDRNLYGYTF. Here the CDR3 DNA reads TGTGCCAGCTTGAGGGACAGAAACCTCTATGGCTACACCTTC. The full variable domain, in which reference TRBV2 and TRBJ1-2 provide the parts outside the CDR3, is EPEVTQTPSHQVTQMGQEVILRCVPISNHLYFYWYRQILGQKVEFLVSFYNNEISEKSEIFDDQFSVERPDGSNFTLKIRSTKLEDSAMYFCASLRDRNLYGYTFGSGTRLTVV.

The genes are TRBV6-1 and TRBJ2-3; D perhaps matches TRBD1 (6 bases). CDR1 and CDR2 (germline): MNHNS, SASEGT. V lost 1 base, J lost 7 bases, and 12 bases lay in between. This CDR3 has 14 residues. Here the CDR3 DNA reads TGTGCCAGCAGTGAAGTGGGGGCCGCAAATACGCAGTATTTT. It translates to CASSEVGAANTQYF.

The genes are TRBV28 and TRBJ1-2; D may be TRBD1 (6 bases). CDR3 length: 18 residues. CDR1 and CDR2 from the germline V gene are MDHEN and SYDVKM. Trimming removed 7 bases from V and 0 bases from J, with 24 bases in between. The chain's CDR3 is CASTSTPGQGVTNYGYTF. In nucleotides, the CDR3 is TGTGCCAGCACCTCAACCCCGGGACAAGGGGTGACTAACTATGGCTACACCTTC.

The chain links TRBV19 to TRBJ1-2; the D gene is possibly TRBD1 (6 bases). Deletions cut 5 bases from V and 8 bases from J, with 15 bases between. Per germline, CDR1 LNHDA and CDR2 SQIVND (reference sequence). The CDR3 is 13 amino acids. CDR3 DNA sequence: TGTGCCAGTAGTTCGCAGGGGATGGGGGGCTACACCTTC. Its protein is CASSSQGMGGYTF.

The gene calls are TRBV12-1 and TRBJ2-1; the D call TRBD2 from the table was never checked on the DNA. TRBV12-1 is a listed pseudogene. The CDR3 extends over 15 amino acids. In DNA, the CDR3 is TGTGCCAGCAGCTTCGGGACTAGCGGGATCAATGAGCAGTTCTTC. This encodes CASSFGTSGINEQFF.

The sample holds one count of this clone. The chain has TRBV19 and TRBJ2-5; 14 nucleotides align to TRBD2. The J segment lost 1 base and the V segment lost 4 bases, leaving 2 bases of the junction unmatched. The germline V gene has CDR1 LNHDA and CDR2 SQIVND (reference sequence). The CDR3 is 16 residues long. The CDR3 here is CASSKGLAGAQETQYF. CDR3 DNA sequence: TGTGCCAGTAGTAAGGGACTAGCGGGGGCCCAAGAGACCCAGTACTTC.

The chain combines TRBV6-2 or TRBV6-3 with TRBJ2-3; TRBD2 agrees at 7 bases. The CDR3 length is 14 residues. V dropped 1 base and J dropped 5; count of bases not matched to a gene: 3. Germline V lookup: CDR1 MNHEY, CDR2 SVGEGT. CDR3 loop: CASSYLASGDTQYF. The CDR3 bases are TGTGCCAGCAGTTACTTGGCTAGCGGAGATACGCAGTATTTT.

The chain links TRBV10-1 to TRBJ2-1, with 11 bases matching TRBD2. V dropped 10 bases and J dropped 4; count of bases not matched to a gene: 9. Germline-derived CDR1 and CDR2 are WNHNN and SYGVQD (reference sequence). This CDR3 comprises 15 residues. CDR3 nucleotides: TGCGCCACCTCAAAGACTAGCGGGATGTACAATGAGCAGTTCTTC. This codes for CATSKTSGMYNEQFF.

The chain joins TRBV6-1 to TRBJ2-7; perhaps TRBD2 as D (6 bases). V lost 6 bases and J 3 bases, leaving 21 bases between the germline ends. Per germline, CDR1 MNHNS and CDR2 SASEGT. CDR3 length equals 16 residues. The CDR3 DNA sequence: TGTGCCAGCAGGGAAACGATCCAGGGACTCATCTACGAGCAGTACTTC. Its protein is CASRETIQGLIYEQYF.

The V and J genes are TRBV6-5 and TRBJ1-4, with 10 bases identical to TRBD1. V shed 0 bases, J shed 6 bases, and the junction held 1 base outside the gene matches. Germline values: CDR1 MNHEY, CDR2 SVGAGI. This CDR3 is built from 15 residues. CDR3 in amino acids: CASSYSGTGDEKLFF. CDR3 sequence (DNA): TGTGCCAGCAGTTACTCCGGGACAGGGGATGAAAAACTGTTTTTT.

As regards this clone: At one end the junction does not follow the germline gene, possibly because of a read error. The chain links TRBV7-7 to TRBJ2-5; no reliable D call. The CDR3 loop spans 15 amino acids. Germline assignment: CDR1 SSHAT and CDR2 FNYEAQ (reference sequence). CDR3 residues: CASSLSHTDQETQYF. For the CDR3, the DNA is TGTGCTAGCAGCTTATCACACACAGACCAAGAGACCCAGTACTTC. The full variable domain, in which reference TRBV7-7 and TRBJ2-5 provide the parts outside the CDR3, is GAGVSQSPRYKVTKRGQDVTLRCDPISSHATLYWYQQALGQGPEFLTYFNYEAQPDKSGLPSDRFSAERPEGSISTLTIQRTEQRDSAMYRCASSLSHTDQETQYFGPGTRLLVL.

The chain recombines TRBV7-3 with TRBJ2-2; 8 nucleotides line up with TRBD2. After removal of 3 bases from V and 5 bases from J, the junction contained 11 bases not matched to a gene. Germline CDR1 SGHTA, CDR2 FQGTGA. The CDR3 length is 17 residues. The CDR3 coding sequence is TGTGCCAGCAGCTTGCCGGGTGGGAGCGGGAGAACCGGGGAGCTGTTTTTT. Translated, it gives CASSLPGGSGRTGELFF.